This T cell receptor (beta chain) was found in a study of tumour-infiltrating T cells in Burkitt lymphoma. About the research overall: Overall and progression-free survival were predicted by productive clonality.

The method was immunoSEQ multiplex PCR; TCRdb's version includes in-frame clones alone and lacks a portion of them. The sample consists of 14,000 or so clones, approximately 71% of them appearing once. This CDR3 comprises 15 residues. The V gene lost 0 bases and the J gene lost 2 bases, with 11 bases spanning the gap. From germline, CDR1 is MNHEY and CDR2 SVGAGI. This clone was detected once. Sequences were obtained from tumor tissue. The gene calls are TRBV6-5 and TRBJ2-7, with D unclear. The receptor was isolated from a human donor with diffuse large B-cell lymphoma. The CDR3 spells CASSYSKAAAYEQYF. In nucleotides, the CDR3 is TGTGCCAGCAGTTACTCGAAAGCAGCCGCCTACGAGCAGTACTTC.